This T cell receptor (beta chain) was sequenced for a study of cytomegalovirus exposure and HLA in healthy donors. Notes on this clone: Its antigen is as yet unknown.

The PCR had 60 Vbeta and 13 Jbeta primers. The assay was immunoSEQ multiplex PCR, and TCRdb's table has in-frame clones only and misses some. The data contain roughly 120,000 clones, roughly 77% of them singletons. Findings and limits, study-wide: Researchers reportedly found TCR beta sequences accurately predicted most subjects' HLA-A and HLA-B alleles. Later examination showed HLA-associated TCR beta chains had greater clonal expansion than equally common others. V segments that were indistinguishable, TRBV6-2 and TRBV6-3 among them, were omitted from analysis. In a later analysis, at a false discovery rate of 0.05, about 15,000 TCR beta sequences were associated with HLA alleles.

Germline V gene sequence: CDR1 SGHRS, CDR2 YFSETQ. The CDR3 runs to 17 residues. Trimming shortened V by 2 bases and J by 4 bases, and 19 bases separated the two germline ends. This TCR was recovered from a man aged 50-60 years in good health and CMV-seropositive. The sequenced sample was PBMCs. This chain joins TRBV5-1 and TRBJ2-1; D possibly corresponds to TRBD1 (6 bases). The CDR3 is CASSFQPPGQGYNEQFF. The CDR3 region has the DNA TGCGCCAGCAGCTTCCAACCACCGGGACAAGGATACAATGAGCAGTTCTTC. Complete variable domain (other parts from reference TRBV5-1 and TRBJ2-1): KAGVTQTPRYLIKTRGQQVTLSCSPISGHRSVSWYQQTPGQGLQFLFEYFSETQRNKGNFPGRFSGRQFSNSRSEMNVSTLELGDSALYLCASSFQPPGQGYNEQFFGPGTRLTVL.